This T cell receptor beta chain is drawn from a study of blood T cell repertoires in COVID-19. The germline CDR1 and CDR2 sequences are SNHLY and FYNNEI. CDR3 length equals 13 residues. V was clipped by 6 bases and J by 2 bases, with 10 bases between them. Profiled with immunoSEQ multiplex PCR; TCRdb holds only in-frame clones, not every one. This table holds more than 110,000 clones, more than 85% found once. This clone has only a few counts. The sequenced sample consisted of peripheral blood. The V and J genes are TRBV2 and TRBJ1-2; D is perhaps TRBD1 (6 bases). The sequence was collected from a human donor in a cohort sampled during active COVID-19. The CDR3 region is CASSRGGNYGYTF. In DNA, the CDR3 is TGTGCCAGCAGCCGAGGGGGAAACTATGGCTACACCTTC.